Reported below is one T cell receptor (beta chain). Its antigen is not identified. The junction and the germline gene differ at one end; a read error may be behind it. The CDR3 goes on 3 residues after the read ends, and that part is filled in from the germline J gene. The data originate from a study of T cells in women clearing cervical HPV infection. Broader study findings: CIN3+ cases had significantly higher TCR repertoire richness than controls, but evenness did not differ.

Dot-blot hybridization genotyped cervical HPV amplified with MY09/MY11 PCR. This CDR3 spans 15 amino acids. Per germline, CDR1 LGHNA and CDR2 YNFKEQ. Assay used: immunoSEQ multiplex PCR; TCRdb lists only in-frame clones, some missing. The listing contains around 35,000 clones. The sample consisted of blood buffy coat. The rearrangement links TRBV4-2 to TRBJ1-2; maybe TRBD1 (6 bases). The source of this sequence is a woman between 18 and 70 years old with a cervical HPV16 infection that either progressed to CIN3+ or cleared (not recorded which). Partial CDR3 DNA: TGCGCCAGCAGCCACCAGGCGGGGGGCTTGGACGGC. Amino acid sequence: CASSHQAGGLDG. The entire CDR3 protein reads CASSHQAGGLDGYTF.